The 12 T cell receptor beta chains listed next were all sequenced from one sample in a study of cytomegalovirus exposure and HLA in healthy donors. Researchers ran the PCR with 60 Vbeta and 13 Jbeta primers. The assay was immunoSEQ multiplex PCR, and TCRdb's table has in-frame clones only and misses some. The data hold some 150,000 clones, with around 72% observed a single time. What was sequenced was PBMCs. The receptors stem from a human donor in good health.

The V call is TRBV2, the J call TRBJ2-4; D remains ambiguous. V dropped 3 bases and J dropped 8 bases, with 8 bases sitting between them. The CDR3 runs 12 residues. Germline CDR1 reads SNHLY; CDR2 reads FYNNEI. CDR3 loop: CASSDLADIQYF. In DNA, the CDR3 is TGTGCCAGCAGTGATTTGGCAGACATTCAGTACTTC.

J is TRBJ1-3 and V is TRBV7-9, with D unresolved. The CDR3 is made up of 15 amino acids. CDR1 is SEHNR, CDR2 FQNEAQ, per germline (reference sequence). The V gene lost 1 base and the J gene lost 4 bases, with 11 bases spanning the gap. CDR3 bases: TGTGCCAGCAGCTTAGATGGGCGTACAGGAAACACCATATATTTT. This gives the protein CASSLDGRTGNTIYF.

This clone was observed a few times. The chain employs TRBV5-1 and TRBJ2-1; the match to TRBD1 covers 8 bases. Unmatched junction bases numbered 3, after V lost 5 bases and J lost 8 bases. Germline V lookup: CDR1 SGHRS, CDR2 YFSETQ. The CDR3 has 12 residues. CDR3 region: CASRYRGDEQFF. The CDR3 coding sequence is TGCGCCAGCAGGTACAGGGGGGATGAGCAGTTCTTC.

J is TRBJ2-2 and V is TRBV6-1; tentatively, D is TRBD2 (6 bases). Trimming left V 10 bases short and J 6 bases short, with 21 bases between. The CDR3 sequence is 15 residues long. Germline-derived CDR1 and CDR2 are MNHNS and SASEGT. In DNA form, the CDR3 reads TGTGCCACACGAATTAGCGGCGGCCCGGCCGGGGAGCTGTTTTTT. Translating gives CATRISGGPAGELFF.

The chain joins TRBV2 to TRBJ1-1; 7 positions match TRBD1. Germline loops: CDR1 SNHLY, CDR2 FYNNEI. Trimming cost V 7 bases and J 6 bases; bases outside gene matches: 8. The CDR3 has 13 residues. The chain's CDR3 is CASNPTGPPEAFF. The DNA of the CDR3 is TGTGCCAGCAATCCGACAGGGCCCCCTGAAGCTTTCTTT. The full variable domain, in which reference TRBV2 and TRBJ1-1 provide the parts outside the CDR3, is EPEVTQTPSHQVTQMGQEVILRCVPISNHLYFYWYRQILGQKVEFLVSFYNNEISEKSEIFDDQFSVERPDGSNFTLKIRSTKLEDSAMYFCASNPTGPPEAFFGQGTRLTVV.

The V call is TRBV7-9, the J call TRBJ2-5; no firm D call. Deletions cut 7 bases from V and 0 bases from J, with 12 bases between. The CDR3 is made up of 14 amino acids. CDR1 SEHNR and CDR2 FQNEAQ come from the germline V gene (reference sequence). CDR3 bases: TGTGCCAGCACCCCCTCCGACAACCAAGAGACCCAGTACTTC. It is translated as CASTPSDNQETQYF.

The genes are TRBV10-3 and TRBJ2-1; 8 positions match TRBD2. V lost 3 bases, J lost 6 bases, and 7 bases stayed unmatched. The CDR3 totals 15 residues. Germline V gene sequence: CDR1 ENHRY, CDR2 SYGVKD. The CDR3 DNA follows: TGTGCCATCAGTGAAGTAGCGGGATTATCCAATGAGCAGTTCTTC. Protein product: CAISEVAGLSNEQFF.

The V call is TRBV27, the J call TRBJ2-3; no reliable D call. The V end was cut by 3 bases, the J end by 1 base, with 8 bases between. This CDR3 has 14 amino acids. Germline V lookup: CDR1 MNHEY, CDR2 SMNVEV (reference sequence). The CDR3 reads CASSFGQGTDTQYF. Here the CDR3 DNA reads TGTGCCAGCAGTTTTGGCCAGGGCACAGATACGCAGTATTTT.

V usage is TRBV28 and J usage is TRBJ2-7; TRBD2 is a possible D gene (6 bases). Trimming removed 6 bases from V and 1 base from J, with 13 bases in between. There are 14 residues in the CDR3. Germline V CDR1 and CDR2: MDHEN, SYDVKM. CDR3 bases: TGTGCCAGCAGCACCGGGACTGATTCCTACGAGCAGTACTTC. This sequence encodes CASSTGTDSYEQYF.

The chain joins TRBV4-1 to TRBJ2-1, with 9 bases aligning to TRBD2. V was clipped by 4 bases and J by 10 bases; unmatched bases: 8. The length of the CDR3 is 14 residues. Germline CDR1 and CDR2: MGHRA and YSYEKL. Written as DNA, the CDR3 is TGCGCCAGCAGCCCGATAGCGGGGGAGGGCGAGCAGTTCTTC. Translated, it gives CASSPIAGEGEQFF.

The chain joins TRBV6-5 to TRBJ1-2; D may be TRBD1 (5 bases). Trimming pared 6 bases from V and 5 bases from J, leaving 10 bases between. Per the germline V gene, CDR1 is MNHEY and CDR2 is SVGAGI. The CDR3 is 12 residues long. The CDR3 DNA is TGTGCCAGCAGCCTCGGGGGGTATGGCTACACCTTC. Amino acids: CASSLGGYGYTF.

J is TRBJ1-1 and V is TRBV4-1; 8 bases align to TRBD1. The germline V gene encodes CDR1 MGHRA and CDR2 YSYEKL. J lost 6 bases, V lost 4 bases, and 10 bases had no gene match. The CDR3 covers 15 residues. CDR3 sequence (DNA): TGCGCCAGCAGCCGTGGGGCAGGGGGCCACGCTGAAGCTTTCTTT. It codes for CASSRGAGGHAEAFF.